The 15 T cell receptor beta chains given below trace back to one sample, sequenced in a study of OX40 agonist ivuxolimab in advanced cancers. Produced via immunoSEQ multiplex PCR; TCRdb's table is partial and in-frame only. Of tens of thousands of clones listed, more than 75% are singletons. Material: CD4+ or CD8+ T cells sorted from blood, obtained in a trial of the OX40 agonist ivuxolimab. These receptors all stem from an adult with an advanced solid tumor such as melanoma, head and neck, liver or kidney cancer.

The J gene is TRBJ2-3, the V gene TRBV27, with D perhaps TRBD2 (5 bases). Between the trimmed V and J ends, which lost 5 bases and 2 bases, there was a span of 14 bases. CDR3 length: 15 amino acids. CDR1 is MNHEY, CDR2 SMNVEV, per germline (reference sequence). The CDR3 loop reads CASSTFGVHTDTQYF. The CDR3 bases are TGTGCCAGCAGTACCTTCGGGGTGCACACAGATACGCAGTATTTT.

This chain uses TRBV7-9 with TRBJ1-1, with D unresolved. The CDR3 loop spans 14 amino acids. The germline CDR1 and CDR2 sequences are SEHNR and FQNEAQ (reference sequence). The V gene lost 5 bases and the J gene lost 2 bases, with 12 bases spanning the gap. As DNA, the CDR3 is TGTGCCAGCAGCGTATCACTGGGCAACACTGAAGCTTTCTTT. Protein sequence: CASSVSLGNTEAFF. The full variable domain, its missing parts supplied by reference TRBV7-9 and TRBJ1-1, is DTGVSQNPRHKITKRGQNVTFRCDPISEHNRLYWYRQTLGQGPEFLTYFQNEAQLEKSRLLSDRFSAERPKGSFSTLEIQRTEQGDSAMYLCASSVSLGNTEAFFGQGTRLTVV.

This chain links TRBV11-2 with TRBJ1-6, with D unclear. Germline V lookup: CDR1 SGHAT, CDR2 FQNNGV. The CDR3 covers 13 residues. The V end was cut by 1 base, the J end by 7 bases, with 5 bases between. CDR3 protein: CASSLVSNSPLHF. In nucleotides, the CDR3 is TGTGCCAGCAGCTTAGTAAGCAATTCACCCCTCCACTTT.

The J gene is TRBJ2-2, the V gene TRBV28, with 10 nucleotides matching TRBD1. CDR1 is MDHEN, CDR2 SYDVKM, per germline. Trimming cost V 6 bases and J 2 bases; bases outside gene matches: 6. CDR3 length: 16 residues. The CDR3 sequence is CASSPTGGPNTGELFF. The CDR3 DNA sequence: TGTGCCAGCAGCCCGACAGGGGGCCCTAACACCGGGGAGCTGTTTTTT. The whole variable domain, remainder taken from reference TRBV28 and TRBJ2-2, is DVKVTQSSRYLVKRTGEKVFLECVQDMDHENMFWYRQDPGLGLRLIYFSYDVKMKEKGDIPEGYSVSREKKERFSLILESASTNQTSMYLCASSPTGGPNTGELFFGEGSRLTVL.

The V call is TRBV5-1, the J call TRBJ2-3; D remains ambiguous. Per germline, CDR1 SGHRS and CDR2 YFSETQ. This CDR3 spans 16 amino acids. Trimming took off 5 bases at V and 0 bases at J, with 16 bases between the two ends. Here the CDR3 DNA reads TGCGCCAGCAGTGTCAGGCCGAGGAGTAGCACAGATACGCAGTATTTT. This gives the protein CASSVRPRSSTDTQYF.

The gene calls are TRBV7-8 and TRBJ1-2; D perhaps matches TRBD1 (6 bases). CDR1 is SGHVS, CDR2 FQNEAQ, per germline. The V gene lost 7 bases and the J gene lost 3 bases, with 15 bases spanning the gap. This CDR3 comprises 14 residues. CDR3 sequence (DNA): TGTGCCAGCACGAGGGGGGAGGGTTACTATGGCTACACCTTC. This encodes CASTRGEGYYGYTF.

The V call is TRBV27, the J call TRBJ1-2; D is ambiguous. The CDR3 totals 15 residues. Germline CDR1 MNHEY, CDR2 SMNVEV (reference sequence). Trimming took 8 bases from V and 8 from J, leaving 24 bases between them. CDR3 residues: CASGRRLTLAGGYTF. The CDR3 DNA reads as TGTGCCAGCGGACGCCGACTTACTCTGGCGGGAGGCTACACCTTC.

As regards this clone: An end of the junction differs from the germline gene, which may be a read error. The genes are TRBV7-7 and TRBJ2-5; 10 bases are a match to TRBD1. The germline V gene encodes CDR1 SSHAT and CDR2 FNYEAQ (reference sequence). This CDR3 has 15 amino acids. CDR3 residues: CASSLTGGAGETQYF. The DNA of the CDR3 is TGTGCTAGCAGTTTGACAGGGGGCGCCGGGGAGACCCAGTACTTC.

This chain links TRBV9 with TRBJ1-2; unclear D gene. Germline V gives CDR1 SGDLS, CDR2 YYNGEE. Trimming stripped 3 bases from V and 4 bases from J, with 7 bases between. The CDR3 spans 12 residues. CDR3 region: CASSGTVYGYTF. CDR3 coding DNA: TGTGCCAGCAGCGGTACAGTCTATGGCTACACCTTC.

The chain joins TRBV10-2 to TRBJ2-3; no clear D gene. Trimming cost V 4 bases and J 5 bases, with 7 bases left between them. Germline values: CDR1 WSHSY, CDR2 SAAADI. This CDR3 comprises 12 residues. CDR3 in amino acids: CASSAAIDTQYF. The CDR3 nucleotides read TGCGCCAGCAGTGCGGCAATAGATACGCAGTATTTT.

The chain combines TRBV11-3 with TRBJ2-1, with D hard to call. The V gene lost 0 bases and the J gene lost 9 bases, with 12 bases spanning the gap. Germline CDR1 is SGHNT and CDR2 is YENEEA. This CDR3 is 14 amino acids long. CDR3 amino acids: CASSLDLTRLEQFF. The CDR3 DNA sequence: TGTGCCAGCAGCTTAGACCTGACCCGACTTGAGCAGTTCTTC. The full variable domain, in which reference TRBV11-3 and TRBJ2-1 provide the parts outside the CDR3, is EAGVVQSPRYKIIEKKQPVAFWCNPISGHNTLYWYLQNLGQGPELLIRYENEEAVDDSQLPKDRFSAERLKGVDSTLKIQPAELGDSAVYLCASSLDLTRLEQFFGPGTRLTVL.

The V call is TRBV7-9, the J call TRBJ2-5; D call uncertain. Germline CDR1 reads SEHNR; CDR2 reads FQNEAQ (reference sequence). V was trimmed by 3 bases and J by 3 bases, leaving 8 bases between them. The CDR3 sequence is 13 residues long. CDR3 region: CASSLTNEETQYF. The CDR3 DNA follows: TGTGCCAGCAGCTTGACGAATGAAGAGACCCAGTACTTC.

The V and J genes are TRBV19 and TRBJ2-6; D gene ambiguous. CDR1 is LNHDA and CDR2 is SQIVND in the germline V gene (reference sequence). This CDR3 comprises 14 residues. The V gene lost 8 bases and the J gene lost 0 bases, with 8 bases spanning the gap. The CDR3 is CASLTASGANVLTF. The CDR3 DNA reads TGTGCCAGTCTTACAGCCTCTGGGGCCAACGTCCTGACTTTC.

J is TRBJ2-3 and V is TRBV5-1; 7 bases match TRBD2. The V and J ends lost 0 bases and 3 bases, in that order; junction bases with no gene match: 7. The germline V gene has CDR1 SGHRS and CDR2 YFSETQ. The CDR3 loop spans 16 amino acids. CDR3 bases: TGCGCCAGCAGCTTGGTGACTAGCCTTGAAACAGATACGCAGTATTTT. The encoded protein is CASSLVTSLETDTQYF.

The J gene is TRBJ1-2, the V gene TRBV7-9, with D possibly matching TRBD1 (6 bases). Trimming stripped 1 base from V and 4 bases from J, with 16 bases between. The germline gives CDR1 SEHNR, CDR2 FQNEAQ (reference sequence). The CDR3 totals 16 residues. Written as DNA, the CDR3 is TGTGCCAGCAGCTTAGTAGGAGCAGGGGCCGCCTATGGCTACACCTTC. Protein: CASSLVGAGAAYGYTF.